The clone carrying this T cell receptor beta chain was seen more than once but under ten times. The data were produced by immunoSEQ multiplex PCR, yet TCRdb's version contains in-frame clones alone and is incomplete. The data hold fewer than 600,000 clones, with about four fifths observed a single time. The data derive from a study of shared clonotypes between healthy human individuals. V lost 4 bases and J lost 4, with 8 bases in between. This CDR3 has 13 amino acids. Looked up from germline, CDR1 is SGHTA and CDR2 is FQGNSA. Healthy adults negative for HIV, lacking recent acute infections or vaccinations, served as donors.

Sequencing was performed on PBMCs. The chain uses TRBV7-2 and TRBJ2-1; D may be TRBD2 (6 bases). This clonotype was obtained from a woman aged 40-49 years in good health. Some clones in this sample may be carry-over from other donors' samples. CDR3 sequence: CASSYGRYNEQFF. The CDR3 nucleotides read TGTGCCAGCAGCTATGGGAGGTACAATGAGCAGTTCTTC.